A single sample gave rise to the 31 T cell receptor beta chains below, sequenced in a study of cytomegalovirus exposure and HLA in healthy donors. The PCR ran on 60 Vbeta and 13 Jbeta primers. Libraries were prepared by immunoSEQ multiplex PCR; TCRdb keeps only in-frame clonotypes and omits some of them. The sample has 95,000 to 100,000 clones, around 76% seen once; the top ten hold roughly 19%. The material sequenced was PBMCs. The origin of the receptors is a woman aged 60 to 75 in good health and CMV-seropositive.

The rearrangement links TRBV6-1 to TRBJ1-4, with D possibly matching TRBD1 (5 bases). Germline V lookup: CDR1 MNHNS, CDR2 SASEGT. The CDR3 covers 13 residues. V was pared by 7 bases and J by 8 bases, with 14 bases between. This CDR3 is CASTREGGEKLFF. The CDR3 coding sequence is TGTGCCAGCACCAGGGAGGGTGGGGAAAAACTGTTTTTT.

The chain employs TRBV30 and TRBJ2-2, with D unclear. Germline CDR1 GTSNPN, CDR2 SVGIG (reference sequence). Trimming shortened V by 1 base and J by 7 bases, and 16 bases separated the two germline ends. The CDR3 runs to 15 residues. For the CDR3, the DNA is TGTGCCTGGAGTGCGCCCCCCTTGTTGAGCGGGGAGCTGTTTTTT. This codes for CAWSAPPLLSGELFF.

V gene TRBV27 combines with J gene TRBJ1-5; D ambiguous. The germline V gene has CDR1 MNHEY and CDR2 SMNVEV (reference sequence). V lost 2 bases and J lost 4, with 9 bases in between. The CDR3 spans 14 residues. The CDR3 region is CASSLTGINQPQHF. The CDR3 bases are TGTGCCAGCAGTTTAACGGGTATTAATCAGCCCCAGCATTTT.

V gene TRBV7-9 combines with J gene TRBJ2-7; possibly TRBD1 for D (5 bases). The germline V and J ends were trimmed by 3 bases and 2 bases, with 14 bases remaining between them. The CDR3 runs to 15 residues. CDR1 is SEHNR and CDR2 is FQNEAQ in the germline V gene (reference sequence). CDR3 nucleotide sequence: TGTGCCAGCAGCTTGGGGCCGGTACCAACCTACGAGCAGTACTTC. Protein: CASSLGPVPTYEQYF.

This rearrangement joins TRBV28 to TRBJ1-1, with 11 bases fitting TRBD1. The V gene end was trimmed by 5 bases and the J gene end by 4 bases; junction bases not matched to a gene: 6. CDR3 size: 15 residues. Germline-derived CDR1 and CDR2 are MDHEN and SYDVKM. The CDR3 DNA reads as TGTGCCAGCAGTCCCCTTGGGACAGGGGGCACTGAAGCTTTCTTT. It codes for CASSPLGTGGTEAFF.

The chain combines TRBV19 with TRBJ2-5, with TRBD2 matching 9 bases. Germline V lookup: CDR1 LNHDA, CDR2 SQIVND (reference sequence). The CDR3 runs 13 residues. V trimming: 6 bases; J trimming: 1 base; junction bases outside the gene matches: 0. In DNA form, the CDR3 reads TGTGCCAGTAGACTAGCGGGCCAAGAGACCCAGTACTTC. Protein product: CASRLAGQETQYF.

V usage is TRBV6-5 and J usage is TRBJ1-5; no reliable D call. The CDR3 runs to 15 residues. From germline, CDR1 is MNHEY and CDR2 SVGAGI. With 0 bases removed from V and 6 bases from J, the gap between germline ends came to 12 bases. The CDR3 DNA sequence: TGTGCCAGCAGTTACTCACCGTTTGGCGGTCAGCCCCAGCATTTT. Its translation is CASSYSPFGGQPQHF.

The J gene is TRBJ2-5, the V gene TRBV5-1; TRBD2 matches 14 bases. The V segment lost 0 bases and the J segment 4 bases; nucleotides outside the gene matches: 5. Germline V gives CDR1 SGHRS, CDR2 YFSETQ. The CDR3 loop spans 17 amino acids. CDR3 DNA sequence: TGCGCCAGCAGCTTGGGACTAGCGGGAGGGTTTGGAGAGACCCAGTACTTC. Translating it yields CASSLGLAGGFGETQYF.

This CDR3 reads CASSLAAVQRRTDTQYF. DNA for the CDR3: TGTGCCAGCAGCTTAGCGGCGGTCCAACGGCGCACAGATACGCAGTATTTT. The genes are TRBV7-9 and TRBJ2-3; no firm D call. Trimming pared 0 bases from V and 1 base from J, leaving 14 bases between. The CDR3 has 17 amino acids. Germline V gene sequence: CDR1 SEHNR, CDR2 FQNEAQ (reference sequence).

This clone has more than one count but fewer than ten. The rearrangement uses TRBV5-6 and TRBJ1-1; unclear D gene. The CDR3 consists of 12 residues. Germline V lookup: CDR1 SGHDT, CDR2 YYEEEE. The germline V and J ends were trimmed by 1 base and 10 bases, with 11 bases remaining between them. The CDR3 here is CASSLRAFGAFF. CDR3 DNA sequence: TGTGCCAGCAGCTTGCGAGCTTTTGGAGCTTTCTTT.

The chain recombines TRBV5-1 with TRBJ2-2; D is ambiguous. The germline CDR1 and CDR2 sequences are SGHRS and YFSETQ. The CDR3 sequence is 15 residues long. V was trimmed by 7 bases and J by 4 bases, leaving 17 bases between them. For the CDR3, the DNA is TGCGCCAGCGGGTCGAAGGCAGCAGGCACCGGGGAGCTGTTTTTT. This gives the protein CASGSKAAGTGELFF.

The rearrangement joins TRBV5-1 to TRBJ2-3, with a weak D call TRBD2 (6 bases). Trimming removed 4 bases from V and 1 base from J, with 13 bases in between. The CDR3 loop spans 15 amino acids. CDR1 is SGHRS, CDR2 YFSETQ, per germline. The DNA of the CDR3 is TGCGCCAGCAGCCAGGGAGGACGGGGCACAGATACGCAGTATTTT. This encodes CASSQGGRGTDTQYF.

The chain couples TRBV4-2 to TRBJ2-1, with 12 nucleotides matching TRBD2. V shed 1 base, J shed 8 bases, and the junction held 9 bases outside the gene matches. The CDR3 runs 17 residues. CDR1 and CDR2 from the germline V gene are LGHNA and YNFKEQ. The CDR3 region has the DNA TGTGCCAGCAGCCAAGCGCCTACTAGCGGGAGGTCGTATGAGCAGTTCTTC. It specifies CASSQAPTSGRSYEQFF.

The rearrangement joins TRBV4-1 to TRBJ2-3; TRBD1 aligns across 7 bases. Germline V gives CDR1 MGHRA, CDR2 YSYEKL. The V gene end was trimmed by 2 bases and the J gene end by 4 bases; junction bases not matched to a gene: 9. CDR3 length: 16 amino acids. The CDR3 protein is CASSQPDRVVPDTQYF. The CDR3 DNA follows: TGCGCCAGCAGCCAACCTGACAGGGTGGTCCCAGATACGCAGTATTTT.

J is TRBJ1-4 and V is TRBV4-2; weak D call: TRBD1 (6 bases). Germline V gene data show CDR1 as LGHNA and CDR2 as YNFKEQ. CDR3 length equals 14 residues. V lost 8 bases and J 4 bases, leaving 14 bases between the germline ends. CDR3 sequence reads: CASGGGRGNEKLFF. The CDR3 coding sequence is TGTGCCAGCGGGGGGGGCCGTGGTAATGAAAAACTGTTTTTT.

V gene TRBV10-3 combines with J gene TRBJ2-1; TRBD1 agrees at 10 bases. Germline V gives CDR1 ENHRY, CDR2 SYGVKD. CDR3 size: 14 residues. V lost 5 bases and J lost 7; bases outside the gene matches: 5. The CDR3 region has the DNA TGTGCCATCAGTCCGGGACAGGGGTTTAATGAGCAGTTCTTC. It codes for CAISPGQGFNEQFF.

This chain uses TRBV7-2 with TRBJ2-3; D unclear. The V end was cut by 4 bases, the J end by 5 bases, with 16 bases between. In germline, CDR1 is SGHTA, CDR2 FQGNSA. CDR3 size: 15 residues. The CDR3 reads CASSSRSRQLDTQYF. CDR3 coding DNA: TGTGCCAGCAGCTCCCGGAGTCGGCAGCTAGATACGCAGTATTTT. Together with reference TRBV7-2 and TRBJ2-3, the CDR3 gives the full variable domain: GAGVSQSPSNKVTEKGKDVELRCDPISGHTALYWYRQSLGQGLEFLIYFQGNSAPDKSGLPSDRFSAERTGGSVSTLTIQRTQQEDSAVYLCASSSRSRQLDTQYFGPGTRLTVL.

The rearrangement uses TRBV5-1 and TRBJ2-4; 12 bases agree with TRBD2. The CDR3 length is 19 residues. Trimming removed 2 bases from V and 0 bases from J; junction bases left unmatched: 9. CDR1 SGHRS and CDR2 YFSETQ come from the germline V gene. The CDR3 reads CASSLASGRAAIAKNIQYF. CDR3 bases: TGCGCCAGCAGCTTAGCTAGCGGGAGGGCTGCGATAGCCAAAAACATTCAGTACTTC.

CDR3 amino acids: CASSFGGSSYNEQFF. The CDR3 region has the DNA TGTGCCAGCAGTTTTGGCGGGAGCTCCTACAATGAGCAGTTCTTC. J is TRBJ2-1 and V is TRBV6-5; TRBD2 agrees at 7 bases. The V gene's germline CDR1 is MNHEY and CDR2 SVGAGI. V gave up 4 bases and J gave up 0 bases; unmatched junction bases: 3. The CDR3 length is 15 residues.

As DNA, the CDR3 is TGTGCCAGCAGCCAGCAGCAGGGTGGCGGGGAGCTGTTTTTT. It specifies CASSQQQGGGELFF. This chain connects TRBV4-2 to TRBJ2-2; D perhaps matches TRBD1 (5 bases). V was shortened by 3 bases and J by 7 bases, with 12 bases between the two germline ends. Per the germline V gene, CDR1 is LGHNA and CDR2 is YNFKEQ. This CDR3 spans 14 amino acids.

This clone showed up just once. The chain employs TRBV15 and TRBJ1-5; D is unclear. The germline CDR1 and CDR2 sequences are LNHNV and YYDKDF (reference sequence). The V and J ends lost 0 bases and 13 bases respectively, with 10 bases between them. The CDR3 runs to 12 residues. For the CDR3, the DNA is TGTGCCACCAGCAGAGAGAGGGTGGCTCAGCATTTT. Translation gives CATSRERVAQHF.

The chain joins TRBV10-3 to TRBJ2-1; 14 bases fit TRBD2. Losses at the gene ends were 6 bases for V and 1 base for J; bases not matched to a gene: 8. CDR1 and CDR2 (germline): ENHRY, SYGVKD. The CDR3 has 18 amino acids. CDR3 loop: CAIRAGTSGSGSYNEQFF. The CDR3 coding sequence is TGTGCCATCAGGGCCGGGACTAGCGGGAGTGGGTCCTACAATGAGCAGTTCTTC.

This clone was detected a few times. The rearrangement links TRBV7-9 to TRBJ1-2; D possibly corresponds to TRBD1 (6 bases). Looked up from germline, CDR1 is SEHNR and CDR2 is FQNEAQ (reference sequence). V lost 5 bases to trimming and J lost 5 bases, with 12 bases between them. The CDR3 consists of 13 residues. CDR3 DNA sequence: TGTGCCAGCAGCCTGGACAGTTTTTATGGCTACACCTTC. Translation: CASSLDSFYGYTF.

This clone was detected only once. This chain connects TRBV5-6 to TRBJ2-3, with no clear D. Per the germline V gene, CDR1 is SGHDT and CDR2 is YYEEEE. There are 13 residues in the CDR3. The V end lost 3 bases, the J end lost 3 bases, and 8 bases lay between the germline ends. CDR3: CASSYTGTDTQYF. The DNA of the CDR3 is TGTGCCAGCAGCTATACCGGGACAGATACGCAGTATTTT.

There are a few counts of this clone. CDR3 amino acids: CASSQGQGSSYEQYF. CDR3 DNA: TGCGCCAGCAGCCAGGGACAGGGTTCCTCGTACGAGCAGTACTTC. The chain recombines TRBV4-1 with TRBJ2-7; 9 bases fit TRBD1. The CDR3 contains 15 residues. The germline V gene encodes CDR1 MGHRA and CDR2 YSYEKL. V lost 3 bases, J lost 4 bases, and 7 bases stayed unmatched.

The chain employs TRBV2 and TRBJ2-3; D possibly corresponds to TRBD1 (5 bases). The CDR3 loop spans 16 amino acids. Germline lookup yields CDR1 SNHLY and CDR2 FYNNEI. Trimming shortened V by 2 bases and J by 0 bases, and 12 bases separated the two germline ends. The CDR3 sequence is CASSELTDHSTDTQYF. In DNA form, the CDR3 reads TGTGCCAGCAGTGAACTGACAGACCATAGCACAGATACGCAGTATTTT.

The gene calls are TRBV7-2 and TRBJ2-2, with TRBD2 identical over 7 bases. V trimming: 6 bases; J trimming: 9 bases; junction bases outside the gene matches: 7. Germline V gene data show CDR1 as SGHTA and CDR2 as FQGNSA. The CDR3 runs to 13 residues. DNA of the CDR3: TGTGCCAGCAGTCAAATAGCGGGCCGGGAGCTGTTTTTT. It translates to CASSQIAGRELFF.

In nucleotides, the CDR3 is TGCGCCAGCAGGGGGGCAATGGAGAAGTACGAGCAGTACTTC. This gives the protein CASRGAMEKYEQYF. The chain combines TRBV10-2 with TRBJ2-7; tentative D call: TRBD1 (6 bases). The V and J ends lost 6 bases and 4 bases respectively, with 16 bases between them. Germline values: CDR1 WSHSY, CDR2 SAAADI. The CDR3 runs 14 residues.

This clone was seen more than once but under ten times. The rearrangement links TRBV7-9 to TRBJ2-7, with D possibly TRBD1 on 5 matching bases. The length of the CDR3 is 14 residues. Germline V lookup: CDR1 SEHNR, CDR2 FQNEAQ (reference sequence). Trimming removed 0 bases at V and 6 bases at J, with 12 bases between. The CDR3 sequence: CASSLALAGFEQYF. CDR3 nucleotide sequence: TGTGCCAGCAGCTTAGCGCTCGCAGGGTTCGAGCAGTACTTC.

The rearrangement uses TRBV19 and TRBJ2-1, with D unresolved. Germline loops: CDR1 LNHDA, CDR2 SQIVND (reference sequence). There are 11 residues in the CDR3. Trimming shortened V by 5 bases and J by 4 bases, and 3 bases separated the two germline ends. In DNA, the CDR3 is TGTGCCAGTAGTCGTTACAATGAGCAGTTCTTC. Amino acids: CASSRYNEQFF.

This clone was seen a single time. Other DNA sequences of this sample code for an identical CDR3. The chain employs TRBV2 and TRBJ2-1; 10 positions match TRBD2. V shed 4 bases, J shed 3 bases, and the junction held 0 bases outside the gene matches. The CDR3 sequence is 14 residues long. The germline V gene encodes CDR1 SNHLY and CDR2 FYNNEI. The DNA of the CDR3 is TGTGCCAGCAGTGGGACTAGCGGCTACAATGAGCAGTTCTTC. It encodes CASSGTSGYNEQFF.